This T cell receptor (beta chain) was captured by sequencing in a study of liver allograft versus peripheral blood T cells. Background on the study: Transplanted-liver T cell receptor repertoires were compared with recipients' peripheral blood repertoires. Study-level results: Reportedly, the T cell receptor repertoires inside liver allografts were not the same as those in peripheral blood.

MiXCR, applied by TCRdb to the reads, yields one record per CDR3 protein. The table lists roughly 11,000 distinct CDR3 sequences, around a quarter of them singletons, with around 1.6% in the top ten. This clonotype ranks as medium-sized (0.01 to 0.1%). Its antigen is still unknown. The CDR3 is made up of 15 amino acids. V was clipped by 3 bases and J by 8 bases, with 14 bases between them. Germline V gives CDR1 KGHSH, CDR2 LQKENI. The V and J genes are TRBV18 and TRBJ1-6, with D possibly being TRBD1 (5 bases). The TCR originated in a human patient who had a liver transplant. Some T cells may have come from the graft donor. CDR3: CASSPAAGPYSPLHF. The DNA of the CDR3 is TGTGCCAGCTCACCTGCGGCAGGGCCCTATTCACCCCTCCACTTT.